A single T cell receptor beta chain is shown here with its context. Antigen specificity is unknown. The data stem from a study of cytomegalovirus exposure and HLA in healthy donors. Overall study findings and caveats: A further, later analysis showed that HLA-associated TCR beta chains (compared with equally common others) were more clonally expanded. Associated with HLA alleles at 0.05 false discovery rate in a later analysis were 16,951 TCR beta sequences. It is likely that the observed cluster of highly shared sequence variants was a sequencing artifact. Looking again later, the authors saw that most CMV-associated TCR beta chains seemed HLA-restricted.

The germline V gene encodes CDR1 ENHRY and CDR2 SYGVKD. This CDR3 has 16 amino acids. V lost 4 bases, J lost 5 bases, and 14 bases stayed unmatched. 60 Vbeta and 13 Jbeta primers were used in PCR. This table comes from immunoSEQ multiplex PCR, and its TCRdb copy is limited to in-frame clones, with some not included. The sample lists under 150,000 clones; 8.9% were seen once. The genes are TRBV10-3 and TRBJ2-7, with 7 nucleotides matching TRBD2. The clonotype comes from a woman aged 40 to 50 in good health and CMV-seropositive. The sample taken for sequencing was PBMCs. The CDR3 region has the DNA TGTGCCATCAGTGTAGGGCAACGGGGGGTAGTCCACGAGCAGTACTTC. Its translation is CAISVGQRGVVHEQYF.